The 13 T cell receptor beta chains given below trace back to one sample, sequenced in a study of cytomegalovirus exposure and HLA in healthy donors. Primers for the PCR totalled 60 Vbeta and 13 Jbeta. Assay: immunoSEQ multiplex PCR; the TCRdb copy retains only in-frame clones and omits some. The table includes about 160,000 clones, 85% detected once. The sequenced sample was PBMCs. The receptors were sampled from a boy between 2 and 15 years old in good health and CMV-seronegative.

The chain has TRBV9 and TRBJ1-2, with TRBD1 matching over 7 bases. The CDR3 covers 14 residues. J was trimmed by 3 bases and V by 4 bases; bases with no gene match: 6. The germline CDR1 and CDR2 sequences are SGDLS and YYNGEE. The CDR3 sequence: CASSIMTGHYGYTF. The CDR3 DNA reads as TGTGCCAGCAGCATCATGACAGGGCACTATGGCTACACCTTC.

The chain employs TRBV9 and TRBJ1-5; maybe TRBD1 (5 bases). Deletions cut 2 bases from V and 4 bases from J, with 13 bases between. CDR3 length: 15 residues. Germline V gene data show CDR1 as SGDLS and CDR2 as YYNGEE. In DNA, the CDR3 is TGTGCCAGCAGCGTGGGGACGGGAGAAAATCAGCCCCAGCATTTT. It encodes CASSVGTGENQPQHF.

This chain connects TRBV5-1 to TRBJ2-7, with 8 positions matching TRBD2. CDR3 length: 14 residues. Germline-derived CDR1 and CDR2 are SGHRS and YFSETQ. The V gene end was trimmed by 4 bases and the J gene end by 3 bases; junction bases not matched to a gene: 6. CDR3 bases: TGCGCCAGCAGCCGTACTGGGACTAGCTACGAGCAGTACTTC. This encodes CASSRTGTSYEQYF. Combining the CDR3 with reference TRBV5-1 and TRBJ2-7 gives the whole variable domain KAGVTQTPRYLIKTRGQQVTLSCSPISGHRSVSWYQQTPGQGLQFLFEYFSETQRNKGNFPGRFSGRQFSNSRSEMNVSTLELGDSALYLCASSRTGTSYEQYFGPGTRLTVT.

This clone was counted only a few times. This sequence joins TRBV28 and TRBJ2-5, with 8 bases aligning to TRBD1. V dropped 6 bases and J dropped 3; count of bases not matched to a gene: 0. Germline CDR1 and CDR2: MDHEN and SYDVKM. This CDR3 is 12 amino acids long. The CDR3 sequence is CASRQGEETQYF. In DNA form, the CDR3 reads TGTGCCAGCAGACAGGGGGAAGAGACCCAGTACTTC.

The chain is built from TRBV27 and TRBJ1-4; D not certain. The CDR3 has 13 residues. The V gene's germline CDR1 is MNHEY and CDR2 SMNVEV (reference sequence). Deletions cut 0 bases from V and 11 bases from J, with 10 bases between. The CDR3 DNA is TGTGCCAGCAGTTTATCGCCTTCGGTCAAACTGTTTTTT. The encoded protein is CASSLSPSVKLFF.

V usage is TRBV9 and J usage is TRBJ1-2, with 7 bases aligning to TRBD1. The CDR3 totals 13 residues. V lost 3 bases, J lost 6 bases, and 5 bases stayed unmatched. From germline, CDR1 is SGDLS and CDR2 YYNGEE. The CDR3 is CASSGQGRHGYTF. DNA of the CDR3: TGTGCCAGCAGCGGACAGGGTCGTCATGGCTACACCTTC.

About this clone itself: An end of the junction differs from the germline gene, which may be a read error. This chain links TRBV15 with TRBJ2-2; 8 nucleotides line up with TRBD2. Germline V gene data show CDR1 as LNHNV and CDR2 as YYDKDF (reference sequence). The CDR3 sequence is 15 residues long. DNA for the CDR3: TGTGCCACCAGCGGAGCGGGAGTGGACACCGGGGAGCTGCTTTTT. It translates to CATSGAGVDTGELLF.

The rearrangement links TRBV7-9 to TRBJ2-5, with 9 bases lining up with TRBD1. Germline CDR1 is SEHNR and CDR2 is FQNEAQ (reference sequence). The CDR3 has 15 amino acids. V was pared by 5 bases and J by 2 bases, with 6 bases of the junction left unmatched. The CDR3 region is CASSRTGQGQETQYF. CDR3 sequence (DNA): TGTGCCAGCAGCCGCACCGGACAGGGGCAAGAGACCCAGTACTTC.

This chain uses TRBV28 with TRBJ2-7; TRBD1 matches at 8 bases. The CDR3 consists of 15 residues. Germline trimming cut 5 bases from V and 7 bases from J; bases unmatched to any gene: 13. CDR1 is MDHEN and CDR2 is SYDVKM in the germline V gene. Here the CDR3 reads CASSPRDRMVSEQYV. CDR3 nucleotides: TGTGCCAGCAGTCCCCGGGACAGGATGGTTTCTGAGCAGTACGTC.

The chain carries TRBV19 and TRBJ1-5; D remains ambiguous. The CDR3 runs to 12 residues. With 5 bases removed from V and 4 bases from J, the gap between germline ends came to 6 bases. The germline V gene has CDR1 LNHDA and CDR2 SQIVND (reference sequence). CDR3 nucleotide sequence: TGTGCCAGTAGTGGGGAGAATCAGCCCCAGCATTTT. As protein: CASSGENQPQHF.

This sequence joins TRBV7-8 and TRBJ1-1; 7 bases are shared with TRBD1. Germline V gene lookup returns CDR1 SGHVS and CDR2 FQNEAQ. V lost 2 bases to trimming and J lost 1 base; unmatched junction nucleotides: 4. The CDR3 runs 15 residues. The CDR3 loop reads CASSLHGQENTEAFF. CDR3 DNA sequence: TGTGCCAGCAGCTTACACGGACAGGAGAACACTGAAGCTTTCTTT.

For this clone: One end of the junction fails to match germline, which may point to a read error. This chain's CDR3 is CASGDRRQGQGTEAFF. CDR3 nucleotides: TGCGCCAGCGGTGACCGTCGCCAGGGGCAGGGCACTGAAGCTTTCTTT. The V and J genes are TRBV10-2 and TRBJ1-1; a weak D match, TRBD1 (6 bases). Germline values: CDR1 WSHSY, CDR2 SAAADI. The CDR3 has 16 residues.

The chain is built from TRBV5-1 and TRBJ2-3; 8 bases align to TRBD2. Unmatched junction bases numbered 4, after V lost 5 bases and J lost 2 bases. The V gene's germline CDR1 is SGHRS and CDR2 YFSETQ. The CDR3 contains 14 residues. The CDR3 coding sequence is TGCGCCAGCAGGCTAGCGGGTAACACAGATACGCAGTATTTT. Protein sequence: CASRLAGNTDTQYF.